Presented here are 12 T cell receptor beta chains from one specimen sequenced in a study of T-cell reconstitution after alpha-beta-depleted transplantation in children. A library of TCRbeta sequences, prepared with unique molecular identifiers, was generated. TCRdb re-called the PCR reads through MiXCR, storing one row per CDR3 protein. The sample contains roughly 500,000 distinct CDR3 sequences, about 16% of which appear only once. The input for sequencing was PBMCs from the stem cell graft donor, taken from the stem cell graft. Receptors originate from a human donor who donated a stem cell graft to a child with acute lymphoblastic leukemia.

The V gene is TRBV20-1, the J gene TRBJ1-2, with 9 nucleotides matching TRBD1. The CDR3 consists of 14 residues. With 5 bases clipped from V and 8 bases from J, the junction kept 12 bases outside the gene matches. CDR1 is DFQATT and CDR2 is SNEGSKA in the germline V gene (reference sequence). CDR3 loop: CSARLFRDRGGYTF. The CDR3 nucleotides are TGCAGTGCTCGTCTTTTTCGCGACAGGGGGGGCTACACCTTC.

This clonotype was detected only once. The chain employs TRBV7-3 and TRBJ2-5; no definite D call. This CDR3 comprises 16 residues. The germline V and J ends were trimmed by 5 bases and 0 bases, with 16 bases remaining between them. CDR1 SGHTA and CDR2 FQGTGA come from the germline V gene. CDR3 nucleotides: TGTGCCAGCAGCGTCATCAGGATGCGGTACCAAGAGACCCAGTACTTC. Its protein is CASSVIRMRYQETQYF.

In this sample, this clonotype turned up a few times. CDR3 nucleotide sequence: TGTGCCAGCACCGCACAGGGGGAGCAGGCAGATACGCAGTATTTT. Protein sequence: CASTAQGEQADTQYF. The V call is TRBV12-3 or TRBV12-4, the J call TRBJ2-3; 8 bases are shared with TRBD1. The CDR3 loop spans 15 amino acids. With V trimmed by 7 bases and J by 4 bases, 10 bases remained unmatched.

This clonotype was recorded many times. The J gene is TRBJ2-7, the V gene TRBV5-6; D remains unclear. Trimming removed 5 bases at V and 2 bases at J, with 14 bases between. The CDR3 covers 14 residues. Germline loops: CDR1 SGHDT, CDR2 YYEEEE. The CDR3 here is CASRNAIRTYEQYF. CDR3 bases: TGTGCCAGCAGGAATGCAATCCGGACCTACGAGCAGTACTTC.

V gene TRBV24-1 combines with J gene TRBJ1-2; no clear D gene. V was cut by 2 bases and J by 7 bases, with 10 bases left in between. Per the germline V gene, CDR1 is KGHDR and CDR2 is SFDVKD. The CDR3 is made up of 13 amino acids. The CDR3 is CATSDSDTGGYTF. DNA for the CDR3: TGTGCCACCAGTGATTCTGACACGGGTGGCTACACCTTC.

In its sample, this clonotype was seen a few times. The chain uses TRBV20-1 and TRBJ1-5; D gene uncertain. The CDR3 has 16 amino acids. Germline CDR1 DFQATT, CDR2 SNEGSKA (reference sequence). V was trimmed by 4 bases and J by 0 bases, leaving 16 bases between them. CDR3 protein: CSATLVKTDSNQPQHF. The DNA for the CDR3 is TGCAGTGCTACCTTGGTTAAGACGGATAGCAATCAGCCCCAGCATTTT.

V gene TRBV10-2 combines with J gene TRBJ2-3, with D perhaps matching TRBD2 (5 bases). Germline-derived CDR1 and CDR2 are WSHSY and SAAADI. Trimming removed 3 bases at V and 8 bases at J, with 9 bases between. This CDR3 spans 12 amino acids. The CDR3 sequence is CASSDGSGTQYF. The CDR3 DNA sequence: TGCGCCAGCAGTGATGGAAGCGGTACGCAGTATTTT.

This chain uses TRBV4-1 with TRBJ1-6; the match to TRBD1 covers 7 bases. V shed 0 bases, J shed 14 bases, and the junction held 13 bases outside the gene matches. In germline, CDR1 is MGHRA, CDR2 YSYEKL. The CDR3 has 16 amino acids. The CDR3 coding sequence is TGCGCCAGCAGCCAAGATCTCGAGGGGGCCCTCAGGGCCCTCCACTTT. Its translation is CASSQDLEGALRALHF.

The J gene is TRBJ2-2, the V gene TRBV4-1; D is undetermined. Germline V gene sequence: CDR1 MGHRA, CDR2 YSYEKL. This CDR3 is 12 amino acids long. V was pared by 5 bases and J by 6 bases, with 7 bases between. The CDR3 DNA is TGCGCCAGCAGCGAAGTAGCCGGGGAGCTGTTTTTT. Translation gives CASSEVAGELFF.

The sample holds a few counts of this clonotype. The V call is TRBV4-2, the J call TRBJ1-6, with D unresolved. CDR3 size: 13 residues. Between the trimmed V and J ends, which lost 1 base and 8 bases, there was a span of 6 bases. Germline V gene lookup returns CDR1 LGHNA and CDR2 YNFKEQ. In nucleotides, the CDR3 is TGTGCCAGCAGCCAAGTCCTCGATTCACCCCTCCACTTT. Protein sequence: CASSQVLDSPLHF.

V and J are TRBV13 and TRBJ2-7; 7 bases map to TRBD2. Unmatched junction bases numbered 5, after V lost 4 bases and J lost 2 bases. This CDR3 is 14 amino acids long. Germline V lookup: CDR1 PRHDT, CDR2 FYEKMQ (reference sequence). CDR3 nucleotides: TGTGCCAGCAGCTCTCTAGCGGTAACCTACGAGCAGTACTTC. Its translation: CASSSLAVTYEQYF.

This clonotype has only a few counts. The genes are TRBV3-1 and TRBJ2-7, with 7 bases aligning to TRBD1. With V trimmed by 4 bases and J by 5 bases, 8 bases remained unmatched. CDR1 and CDR2 (germline): LGHDT, YNNKEL (reference sequence). This CDR3 is 14 amino acids long. As DNA, the CDR3 is TGTGCCAGCAGCCTTAACAGGGGCCGGGACGAGCAGTACTTC. It encodes CASSLNRGRDEQYF.